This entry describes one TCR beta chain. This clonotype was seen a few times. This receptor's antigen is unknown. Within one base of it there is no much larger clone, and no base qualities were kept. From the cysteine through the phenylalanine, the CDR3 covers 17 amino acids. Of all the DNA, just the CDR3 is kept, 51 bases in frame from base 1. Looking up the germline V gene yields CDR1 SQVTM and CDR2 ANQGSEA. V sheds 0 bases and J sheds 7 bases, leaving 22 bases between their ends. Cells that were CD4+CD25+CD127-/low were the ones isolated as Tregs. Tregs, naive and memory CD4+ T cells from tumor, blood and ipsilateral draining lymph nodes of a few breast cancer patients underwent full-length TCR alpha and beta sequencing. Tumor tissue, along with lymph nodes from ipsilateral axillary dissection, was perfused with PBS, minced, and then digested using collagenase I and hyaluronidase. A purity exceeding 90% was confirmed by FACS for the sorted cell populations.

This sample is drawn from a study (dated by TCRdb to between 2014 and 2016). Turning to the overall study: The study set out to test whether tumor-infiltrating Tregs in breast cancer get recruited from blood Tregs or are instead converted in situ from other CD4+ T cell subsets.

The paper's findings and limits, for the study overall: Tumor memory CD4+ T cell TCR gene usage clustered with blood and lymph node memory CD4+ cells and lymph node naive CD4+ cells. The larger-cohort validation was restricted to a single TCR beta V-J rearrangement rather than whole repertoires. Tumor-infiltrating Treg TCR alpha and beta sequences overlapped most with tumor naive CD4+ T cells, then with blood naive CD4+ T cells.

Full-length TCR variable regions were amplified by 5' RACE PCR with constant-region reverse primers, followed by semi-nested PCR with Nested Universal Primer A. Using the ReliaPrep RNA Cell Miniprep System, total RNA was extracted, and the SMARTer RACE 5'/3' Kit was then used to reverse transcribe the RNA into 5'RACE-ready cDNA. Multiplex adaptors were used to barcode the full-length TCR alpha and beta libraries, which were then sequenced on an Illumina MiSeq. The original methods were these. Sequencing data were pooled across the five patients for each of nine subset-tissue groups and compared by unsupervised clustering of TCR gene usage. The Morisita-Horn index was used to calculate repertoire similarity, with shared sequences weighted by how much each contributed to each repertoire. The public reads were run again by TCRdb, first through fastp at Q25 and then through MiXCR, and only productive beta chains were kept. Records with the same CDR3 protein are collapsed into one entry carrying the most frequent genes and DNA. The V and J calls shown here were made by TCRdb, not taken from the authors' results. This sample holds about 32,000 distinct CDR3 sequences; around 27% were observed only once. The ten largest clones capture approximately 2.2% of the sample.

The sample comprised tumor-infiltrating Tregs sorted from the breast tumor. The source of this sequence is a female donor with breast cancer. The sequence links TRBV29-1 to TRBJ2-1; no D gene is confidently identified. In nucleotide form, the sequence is TGCAGCGTTGAAGATCTGTTTGGTGGGATGAATCTGAATGAGCAGTTCTTC. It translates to CSVEDLFGGMNLNEQFF.